These 2 T cell receptor beta chains were sequenced from one sample in a study of blood T cell repertoires in COVID-19 (dated by TCRdb to the early 2020s). The library was obtained by the immunoSEQ multiplex PCR assay. The immuneACCESS repertoire file appears here via TCRdb, limited to in-frame rearrangements. These files lack a portion of the clones; in checked studies, under half of the deficit traces to unresolved V genes, and the cause of the others is not known. In all, the sample holds about 290,000 clones, and roughly 86% of those were seen once. In total, the top ten clones hold roughly 10% of the sample. The sample comprised peripheral blood. The receptors shown here come from a woman aged 25 to 45 with COVID-19, enrolled during active disease.

The gene calls are TRBV4-2 and TRBJ2-7; the match to TRBD2 covers 7 bases. The ends lost 0 bases at V and 4 bases at J; junction bases unmatched: 6. Germline values: CDR1 LGHNA, CDR2 YNFKEQ. The CDR3 extends over 15 amino acids. CDR3 sequence: CASSQDGGDGYEQYF. The CDR3 coding sequence is TGTGCCAGCAGCCAAGATGGGGGGGATGGGTACGAGCAGTACTTC.

The rearrangement joins TRBV3-1 (or the pseudogene TRBV3-2) to TRBJ2-1; D may be TRBD2 (6 bases). Trimming pared 4 bases from V and 9 bases from J, leaving 22 bases between. The CDR3 is made up of 16 amino acids. From germline, CDR1 is LGHDT and CDR2 YNNKEL (reference sequence). CDR3 loop: CASSPLARGRLGEQFF. CDR3 sequence (DNA): TGTGCCAGCAGCCCCCTCGCGCGGGGTCGGCTCGGTGAGCAGTTCTTC.